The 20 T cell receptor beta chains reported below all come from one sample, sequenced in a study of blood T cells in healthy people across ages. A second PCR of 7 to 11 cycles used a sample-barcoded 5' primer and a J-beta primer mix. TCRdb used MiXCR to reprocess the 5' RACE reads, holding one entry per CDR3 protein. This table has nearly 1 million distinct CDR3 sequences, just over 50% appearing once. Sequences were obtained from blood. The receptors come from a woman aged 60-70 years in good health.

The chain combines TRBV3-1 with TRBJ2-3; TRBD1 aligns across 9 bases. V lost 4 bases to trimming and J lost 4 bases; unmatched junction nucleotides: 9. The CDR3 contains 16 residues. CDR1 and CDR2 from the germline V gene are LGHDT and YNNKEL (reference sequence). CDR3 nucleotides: TGTGCCAGCAGCCGACCGACAGGGGACAGGGCAGATACGCAGTATTTT. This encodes CASSRPTGDRADTQYF.

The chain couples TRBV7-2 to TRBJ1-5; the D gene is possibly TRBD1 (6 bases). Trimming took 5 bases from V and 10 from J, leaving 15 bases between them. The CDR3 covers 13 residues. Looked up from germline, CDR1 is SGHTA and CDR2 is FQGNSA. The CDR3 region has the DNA TGTGCCAGCAGCCCCGACAGGATCTCCCCCCAGCATTTT. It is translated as CASSPDRISPQHF.

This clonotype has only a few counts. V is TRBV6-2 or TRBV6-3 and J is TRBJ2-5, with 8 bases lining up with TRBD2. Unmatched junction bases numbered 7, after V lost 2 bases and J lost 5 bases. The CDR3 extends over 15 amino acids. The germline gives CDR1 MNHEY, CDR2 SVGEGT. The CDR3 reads CASSYAGGGDETQYF. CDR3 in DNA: TGTGCCAGCAGTTACGCCGGGGGGGGTGACGAGACCCAGTACTTC.

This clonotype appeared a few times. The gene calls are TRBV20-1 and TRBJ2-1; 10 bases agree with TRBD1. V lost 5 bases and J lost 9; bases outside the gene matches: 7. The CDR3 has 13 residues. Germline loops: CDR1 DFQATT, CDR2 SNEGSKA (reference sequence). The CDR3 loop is CSAYRQGAGEQFF. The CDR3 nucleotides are TGCAGTGCTTATAGACAGGGGGCTGGTGAGCAGTTCTTC.

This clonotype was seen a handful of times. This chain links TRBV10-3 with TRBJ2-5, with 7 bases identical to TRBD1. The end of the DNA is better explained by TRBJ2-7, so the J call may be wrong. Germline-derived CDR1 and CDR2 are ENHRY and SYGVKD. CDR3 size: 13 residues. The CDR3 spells CAISPRQGHEQYF. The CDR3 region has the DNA TGTGCCATCAGCCCTAGACAGGGCCACGAGCAGTACTTC.

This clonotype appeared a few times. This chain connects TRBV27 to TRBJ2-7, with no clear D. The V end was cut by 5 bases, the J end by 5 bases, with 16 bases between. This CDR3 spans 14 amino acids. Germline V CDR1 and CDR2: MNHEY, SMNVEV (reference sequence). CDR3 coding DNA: TGTGCCAGCAGTCCCCTGCAGGAGAGGAACGAGCAGTACTTC. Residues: CASSPLQERNEQYF.

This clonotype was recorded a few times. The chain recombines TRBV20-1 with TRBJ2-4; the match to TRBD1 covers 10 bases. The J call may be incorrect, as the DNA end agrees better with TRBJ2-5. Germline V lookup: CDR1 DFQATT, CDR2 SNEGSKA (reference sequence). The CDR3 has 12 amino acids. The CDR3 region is CSGGQGRETQYF. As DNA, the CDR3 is TGCAGTGGGGGACAGGGGAGGGAGACCCAGTACTTC.

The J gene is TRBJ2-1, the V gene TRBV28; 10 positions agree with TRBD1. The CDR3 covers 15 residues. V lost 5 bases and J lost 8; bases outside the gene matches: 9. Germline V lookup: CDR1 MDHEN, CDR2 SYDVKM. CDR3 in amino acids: CASSAPGTGAYEQFF. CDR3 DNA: TGTGCCAGCAGTGCCCCCGGGACAGGGGCTTATGAGCAGTTCTTC.

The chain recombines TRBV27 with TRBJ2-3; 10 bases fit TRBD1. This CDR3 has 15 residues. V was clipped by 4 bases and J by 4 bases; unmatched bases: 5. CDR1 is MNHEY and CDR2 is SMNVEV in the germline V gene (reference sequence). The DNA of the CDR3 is TGTGCCAGCAGTTGGGACAGGGGTGGGGCAGATACGCAGTATTTT. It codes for CASSWDRGGADTQYF.

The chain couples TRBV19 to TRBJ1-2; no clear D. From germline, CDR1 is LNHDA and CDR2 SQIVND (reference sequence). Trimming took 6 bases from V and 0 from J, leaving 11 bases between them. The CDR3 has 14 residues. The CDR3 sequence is CASRPDEANYGYTF. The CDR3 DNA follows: TGTGCCAGTAGACCTGACGAAGCTAACTATGGCTACACCTTC.

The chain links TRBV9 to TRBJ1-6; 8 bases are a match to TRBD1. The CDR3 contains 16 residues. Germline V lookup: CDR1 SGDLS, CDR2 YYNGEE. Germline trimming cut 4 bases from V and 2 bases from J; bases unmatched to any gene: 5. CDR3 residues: CASSPRTGPYNSPLHF. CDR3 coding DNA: TGTGCCAGCAGCCCGCGGACAGGGCCCTATAATTCACCCCTCCACTTT. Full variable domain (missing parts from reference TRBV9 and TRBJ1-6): DSGVTQTPKHLITATGQRVTLRCSPRSGDLSVYWYQQSLDQGLQFLIQYYNGEERAKGNILERFSAQQFPDLHSELNLSSLELGDSALYFCASSPRTGPYNSPLHFGNGTRLTVT.

The CDR3 region is CASSQTRFGGVGTGELFF. In nucleotides, the CDR3 is TGTGCCAGCAGTCAAACTCGCTTCGGGGGAGTCGGCACCGGGGAGCTGTTTTTT. The rearrangement joins TRBV28 to TRBJ2-2, with D perhaps TRBD2 (6 bases). In germline, CDR1 is MDHEN, CDR2 SYDVKM. V lost 5 bases, J lost 4 bases, and 23 bases lay in between. The CDR3 consists of 18 residues.

The CDR3 nucleotides read TGTGCCAGCACCGATTGGGACAGGGGGAACAATGAGCAGTTCTTC. This translates into CASTDWDRGNNEQFF. This chain uses TRBV6-2 or TRBV6-3 with TRBJ2-1; 11 nucleotides agree with TRBD1. The germline V gene encodes CDR1 MNHEY and CDR2 SVGEGT. V was pared by 7 bases and J by 5 bases, with 7 bases of the junction left unmatched. CDR3 length: 15 residues.

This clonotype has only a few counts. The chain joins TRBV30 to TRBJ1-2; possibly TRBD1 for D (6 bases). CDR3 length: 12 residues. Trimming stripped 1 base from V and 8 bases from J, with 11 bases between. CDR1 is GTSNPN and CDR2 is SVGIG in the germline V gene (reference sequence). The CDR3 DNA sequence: TGTGCCTGGAGTGAAGGGACACGGGGCTACACCTTC. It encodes CAWSEGTRGYTF.

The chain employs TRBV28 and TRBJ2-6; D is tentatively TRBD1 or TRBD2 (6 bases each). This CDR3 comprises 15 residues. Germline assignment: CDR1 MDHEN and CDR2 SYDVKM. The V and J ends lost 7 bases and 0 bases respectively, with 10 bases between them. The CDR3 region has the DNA TGTGCCAGCACGGGGGCCTCCTCTGGGGCCAACGTCCTGACTTTC. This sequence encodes CASTGASSGANVLTF.

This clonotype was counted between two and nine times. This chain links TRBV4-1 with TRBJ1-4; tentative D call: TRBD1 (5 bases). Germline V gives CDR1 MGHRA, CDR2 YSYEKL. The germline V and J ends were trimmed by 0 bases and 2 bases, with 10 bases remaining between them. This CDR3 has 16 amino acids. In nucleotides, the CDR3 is TGCGCCAGCAGCCAAGAAGAGAAGGGGACTAATGAAAAACTGTTTTTT. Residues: CASSQEEKGTNEKLFF.

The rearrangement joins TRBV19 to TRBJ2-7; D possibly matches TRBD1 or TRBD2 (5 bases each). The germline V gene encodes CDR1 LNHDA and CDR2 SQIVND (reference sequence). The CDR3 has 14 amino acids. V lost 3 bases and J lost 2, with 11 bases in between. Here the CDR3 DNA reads TGTGCCAGTAGTATCGGCCGGGGCCCCTACGAGCAGTACTTC. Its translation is CASSIGRGPYEQYF.

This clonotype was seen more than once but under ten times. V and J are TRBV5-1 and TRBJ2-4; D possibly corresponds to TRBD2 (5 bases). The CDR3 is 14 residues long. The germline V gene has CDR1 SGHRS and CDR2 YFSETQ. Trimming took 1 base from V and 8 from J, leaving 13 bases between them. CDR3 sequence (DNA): TGCGCCAGCAGCTTGAGGGAGATGTGGGACATTCAGTACTTC. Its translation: CASSLREMWDIQYF.

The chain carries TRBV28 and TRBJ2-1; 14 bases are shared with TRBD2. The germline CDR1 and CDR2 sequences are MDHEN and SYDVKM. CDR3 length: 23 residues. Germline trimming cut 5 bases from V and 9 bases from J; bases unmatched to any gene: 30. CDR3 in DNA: TGTGCCAGCAGTCTCAAAAGGAGGGGTTCCGGACAGGGAGGGACTAGCGGGAGTAGTGAGCAGTTCTTC. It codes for CASSLKRRGSGQGGTSGSSEQFF. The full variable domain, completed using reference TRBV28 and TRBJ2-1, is DVKVTQSSRYLVKRTGEKVFLECVQDMDHENMFWYRQDPGLGLRLIYFSYDVKMKEKGDIPEGYSVSREKKERFSLILESASTNQTSMYLCASSLKRRGSGQGGTSGSSEQFFGPGTRLTVL.

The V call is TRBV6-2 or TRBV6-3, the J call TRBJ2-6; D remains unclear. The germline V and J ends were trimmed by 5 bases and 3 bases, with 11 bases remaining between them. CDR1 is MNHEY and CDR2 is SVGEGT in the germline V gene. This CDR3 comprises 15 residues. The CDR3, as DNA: TGTGCCAGCAGTAACCGGATGCGTGGGGCCAACGTCCTGACTTTC. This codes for CASSNRMRGANVLTF.